Each of the 28 T cell receptor beta chains below was sequenced from the same sample in a study of CD4 T cells in relation to SARS-CoV-2 and coronaviruses. The repertoire was sequenced with immunoSEQ multiplex PCR; TCRdb's copy has only in-frame clones and lacks some. The sample consists of about 12,000 clones, approximately 80% of them appearing once. Their target antigens are unknown. Before the COVID-19 pandemic, during about 2011-2019, CD4+ T cells were taken from unexposed donors. CD4+ T cells were isolated from the cells after about ten days of culture. The sample consisted of CD4+ T cells from PBMCs, cultured in vitro. The source of these receptors is a human donor in good health.

The V call is TRBV29-1, the J call TRBJ1-2; 7 bases align to TRBD1. Germline values: CDR1 SQVTM, CDR2 ANQGSEA. The CDR3 consists of 14 residues. The V and J ends lost 7 bases and 0 bases, in that order; junction bases with no gene match: 8. In nucleotides, the CDR3 is TGCAGCGCTGGGACAGCGAGCTCTAACTATGGCTACACCTTC. It codes for CSAGTASSNYGYTF.

This clone appeared once. The genes are TRBV7-2 and TRBJ1-2, with TRBD1 identical over 7 bases. The CDR3 consists of 14 residues. From germline, CDR1 is SGHTA and CDR2 FQGNSA. V trimming: 5 bases; J trimming: 6 bases; junction bases outside the gene matches: 9. The CDR3 region is CASSRRQGPDGYTF. The CDR3 DNA is TGTGCCAGCAGCCGCAGACAGGGACCCGATGGCTACACCTTC.

This sequence joins TRBV20-1 and TRBJ2-5, with D maybe TRBD1 (5 bases). The V gene's germline CDR1 is DFQATT and CDR2 SNEGSKA (reference sequence). The CDR3 sequence is 11 residues long. The V gene lost 5 bases and the J gene lost 4 bases, with 8 bases spanning the gap. The CDR3 reads CSAPQGETQYF. The CDR3 coding sequence is TGCAGTGCTCCCCAGGGAGAGACCCAGTACTTC.

This clone showed up just a few times. This chain connects TRBV19 to TRBJ1-5; maybe TRBD1 (5 bases). The CDR3 is 13 amino acids. Trimming removed 10 bases at V and 6 bases at J, with 16 bases between. Germline assignment: CDR1 LNHDA and CDR2 SQIVND (reference sequence). In DNA, the CDR3 is TGTGCCACAGGGCCCAGCACAGGTCAGCCCCAGCATTTT. Translating gives CATGPSTGQPQHF.

The chain carries TRBV11-2 and TRBJ2-7; 9 positions match TRBD1. The V segment lost 3 bases and the J segment 3 bases; nucleotides outside the gene matches: 6. CDR3 length equals 15 residues. Germline lookup yields CDR1 SGHAT and CDR2 FQNNGV. CDR3 amino acids: CASSLGPGQGYEQYF. Here the CDR3 DNA reads TGTGCCAGCAGCTTGGGGCCGGGACAGGGCTACGAGCAGTACTTC. The full variable domain, completed using reference TRBV11-2 and TRBJ2-7, is EAGVAQSPRYKIIEKRQSVAFWCNPISGHATLYWYQQILGQGPKLLIQFQNNGVVDDSQLPKDRFSAERLKGVDSTLKIQPAKLEDSAVYLCASSLGPGQGYEQYFGPGTRLTVT.

The J gene is TRBJ1-5, the V gene TRBV27, with no clear D. V was cut by 4 bases and J by 5 bases, with 9 bases left in between. Germline lookup yields CDR1 MNHEY and CDR2 SMNVEV (reference sequence). The CDR3 extends over 13 amino acids. This CDR3 is CASSSLRDQPQHF. CDR3 nucleotides: TGTGCCAGCAGTTCTCTCCGGGATCAGCCCCAGCATTTT.

The genes are TRBV3-1 (or the pseudogene TRBV3-2) and TRBJ2-5; the match to TRBD2 covers 7 bases. Trimming at V came to 2 bases and at J to 8 bases, leaving 11 bases not matched to a gene. This CDR3 is 15 amino acids long. Looked up from germline, CDR1 is LGHDT and CDR2 is YNNKEL (reference sequence). As DNA, the CDR3 is TGTGCCAGCAGCCAACGGGGGGACGGAAGAGATACCCAGTACTTC. It yields the protein CASSQRGDGRDTQYF.

This chain connects TRBV25-1 to TRBJ1-6; 8 bases are shared with TRBD1. Germline V gene lookup returns CDR1 MGHDK and CDR2 SYGVNS. J gave up 10 bases and V 6 bases, and 14 bases lay outside the gene matches. The CDR3 contains 16 residues. The CDR3 DNA sequence: TGTGCCAGCAGCCCCACCAGCCAGGGGGCACGGTCACCCCTCCACTTT. Translating it yields CASSPTSQGARSPLHF.

The chain is built from TRBV5-6 and TRBJ1-5; D is unresolved. The CDR3 has 13 residues. With 1 base removed from V and 3 bases from J, the gap between germline ends came to 5 bases. Germline V gene sequence: CDR1 SGHDT, CDR2 YYEEEE. The chain's CDR3 is CASSLYDNQPQHF. CDR3 coding DNA: TGTGCCAGCAGCTTGTATGACAATCAGCCCCAGCATTTT.

The chain joins TRBV19 to TRBJ2-1; 12 bases are shared with TRBD2. V shed 3 bases, J shed 9 bases, and the junction held 6 bases outside the gene matches. The CDR3 runs to 15 residues. Germline V CDR1 and CDR2: LNHDA, SQIVND (reference sequence). CDR3 nucleotide sequence: TGTGCCAGTAGTATTCTAGCGGGAGGGCCGGGTGAGCAGTTCTTC. Translating it yields CASSILAGGPGEQFF.

J is TRBJ1-1 and V is TRBV2; the D is unclear. Germline V lookup: CDR1 SNHLY, CDR2 FYNNEI. The ends were cut back, 7 bases at V and 2 bases at J, with 14 bases in the middle. CDR3 length equals 14 residues. The CDR3 DNA sequence: TGTGCCAGCACTCAAGGACGGACTAACACTGAAGCTTTCTTT. Translated, it gives CASTQGRTNTEAFF.

The chain is built from TRBV4-2 and TRBJ2-3, with 13 bases that match TRBD2. The CDR3 spans 16 residues. V lost 0 bases, J lost 5 bases, and 2 bases stayed unmatched. Germline CDR1 reads LGHNA; CDR2 reads YNFKEQ. The CDR3 loop is CASSQELAGGGDTQYF. The CDR3 nucleotides read TGTGCCAGCAGCCAAGAACTAGCGGGAGGGGGAGATACGCAGTATTTT.

This clone was observed a few times. V usage is TRBV19 and J usage is TRBJ1-5; no reliable D call. Germline V gene lookup returns CDR1 LNHDA and CDR2 SQIVND (reference sequence). The CDR3 has 15 amino acids. Trimming removed 3 bases at V and 0 bases at J, with 9 bases between. The CDR3: CASSITRYSNQPQHF. The CDR3 coding sequence is TGTGCCAGTAGTATTACCCGGTATAGCAATCAGCCCCAGCATTTT.

A few counts support this clone. The chain joins TRBV7-9 to TRBJ1-4; no reliable D call. Between the trimmed V and J ends, which lost 5 bases and 7 bases, there was a span of 8 bases. CDR3 length: 12 residues. The germline V gene has CDR1 SEHNR and CDR2 FQNEAQ (reference sequence). The DNA of the CDR3 is TGTGCCAGCAGCCCCTCCGGTGAAAAACTGTTTTTT. As protein: CASSPSGEKLFF. The full variable domain, with the rest looked up from reference TRBV7-9 and TRBJ1-4, is DTGVSQNPRHKITKRGQNVTFRCDPISEHNRLYWYRQTLGQGPEFLTYFQNEAQLEKSRLLSDRFSAERPKGSFSTLEIQRTEQGDSAMYLCASSPSGEKLFFGSGTQLSVL.

The V gene is TRBV5-4, the J gene TRBJ1-2; 8 bases line up with TRBD1. Germline trimming cut 0 bases from V and 3 bases from J; bases unmatched to any gene: 7. CDR1 SGHNT and CDR2 YYREEE come from the germline V gene (reference sequence). The CDR3 is 16 residues long. In nucleotides, the CDR3 is TGTGCCAGCAGCTTGGGAGGGTTACAGGGGGACTATGGCTACACCTTC. It encodes CASSLGGLQGDYGYTF.

The chain employs TRBV6-2 or TRBV6-3 and TRBJ2-1; 14 positions match TRBD2. This CDR3 is 17 amino acids long. Trimming cost V 5 bases and J 8 bases; bases outside gene matches: 11. Germline lookup yields CDR1 MNHEY and CDR2 SVGEGT. CDR3 nucleotide sequence: TGTGCCAGCAGTCTGACTAGCGGGGGGGTACTACAGGATGAGCAGTTCTTC. It specifies CASSLTSGGVLQDEQFF.

J is TRBJ2-7 and V is TRBV24-1; 7 nucleotides line up with TRBD2. Germline V lookup: CDR1 KGHDR, CDR2 SFDVKD. The V segment lost 7 bases and the J segment 5 bases; nucleotides outside the gene matches: 7. This CDR3 comprises 13 residues. The CDR3 coding sequence is TGTGCCACCAGGGGGGGGGTTGGCCACGAGCAGTACTTC. This gives the protein CATRGGVGHEQYF.

V is TRBV11-1 and J is TRBJ2-7, with D perhaps matching TRBD2 (6 bases). The CDR3 covers 15 residues. With 4 bases removed from V and 2 bases from J, the gap between germline ends came to 15 bases. CDR1 SGHAT and CDR2 FQDESV come from the germline V gene (reference sequence). CDR3 DNA sequence: TGTGCCAGCAGCTCAACCGGGAGCCTCCCCTACGAGCAGTACTTC. Translating it yields CASSSTGSLPYEQYF.

The chain has TRBV11-2 and TRBJ1-1, with 8 bases fitting TRBD1. Germline V gene lookup returns CDR1 SGHAT and CDR2 FQNNGV. The CDR3 sequence is 15 residues long. The V and J ends lost 7 bases and 1 base, in that order; junction bases with no gene match: 8. The CDR3 loop reads CASIADRGRNTEAFF. In nucleotides, the CDR3 is TGTGCCAGCATCGCCGACAGGGGACGGAACACTGAAGCTTTCTTT. Variable domain in full (rest from reference TRBV11-2 and TRBJ1-1): EAGVAQSPRYKIIEKRQSVAFWCNPISGHATLYWYQQILGQGPKLLIQFQNNGVVDDSQLPKDRFSAERLKGVDSTLKIQPAKLEDSAVYLCASIADRGRNTEAFFGQGTRLTVV.

V usage is TRBV6-6 and J usage is TRBJ2-5; no firm D call. Trimming left V 5 bases short and J 1 base short, with 8 bases between. Germline loops: CDR1 MNHNY, CDR2 SVGAGI (reference sequence). CDR3 length equals 13 residues. The CDR3 loop reads CASSPLPQETQYF. The CDR3 nucleotides read TGTGCCAGCAGTCCCCTGCCCCAAGAGACCCAGTACTTC.

This clone has just a few counts. The rearrangement joins TRBV5-8 to TRBJ1-3; D not resolved. The CDR3 spans 15 residues. Between the trimmed V and J ends, which lost 2 bases and 0 bases, there was a span of 9 bases. CDR1 SGHTS and CDR2 YDEGEE come from the germline V gene. The CDR3 DNA reads as TGTGCCAGCAGCTTTTCGGGGAGCTCTGGAAACACCATATATTTT. Protein: CASSFSGSSGNTIYF.

V usage is TRBV7-2 and J usage is TRBJ2-3; no clear D gene. The CDR3 contains 13 residues. Germline CDR1 reads SGHTA; CDR2 reads FQGNSA. The V and J ends lost 0 bases and 2 bases respectively, with 3 bases between them. The DNA of the CDR3 is TGTGCCAGCAGCTTAGCGTTCACAGATACGCAGTATTTT. It translates to CASSLAFTDTQYF.

The chain couples TRBV27 to TRBJ2-1, with a weak D call TRBD1 (6 bases). The CDR3 loop spans 16 amino acids. Germline CDR1 and CDR2: MNHEY and SMNVEV (reference sequence). The germline V and J ends were trimmed by 5 bases and 0 bases, with 14 bases remaining between them. CDR3 bases: TGTGCCAGCAGTGCGTCCGGGACAAACTCCTACAATGAGCAGTTCTTC. It specifies CASSASGTNSYNEQFF.

This chain connects TRBV6-5 to TRBJ1-1; D remains ambiguous. Germline assignment: CDR1 MNHEY and CDR2 SVGAGI. Between the trimmed V and J ends, which lost 2 bases and 4 bases, there was a span of 5 bases. The CDR3 totals 12 residues. CDR3 DNA sequence: TGTGCCAGCAGTTACGCGGGCACTGAAGCTTTCTTT. Its translation: CASSYAGTEAFF.

This chain links TRBV3-1 (or the pseudogene TRBV3-2) with TRBJ2-2; D uncertain. V gave up 1 base and J gave up 6 bases, with 9 bases separating them. The CDR3 is 14 amino acids. Germline lookup yields CDR1 LGHDT and CDR2 YNNKEL (reference sequence). The CDR3 DNA follows: TGTGCCAGCAGCCAAGGACTCCCCGCCGGGGAGCTGTTTTTT. As protein: CASSQGLPAGELFF.

The CDR3 reads CASSDSNSGANVLTF. The CDR3 coding sequence is TGTGCCAGCAGTGACTCCAACTCTGGGGCCAACGTCCTGACTTTC. The J gene is TRBJ2-6, the V gene TRBV6-4, with D hard to call. Trimming removed 0 bases from V and 0 bases from J, with 3 bases in between. Germline CDR1 and CDR2: MRHNA and SNTAGT. The CDR3 runs to 15 residues.

The sample holds a few counts of this clone. This chain connects TRBV5-1 to TRBJ1-3; 8 bases line up with TRBD1. Germline V gene data show CDR1 as SGHRS and CDR2 as YFSETQ. Trimming cost V 3 bases and J 0 bases; bases outside gene matches: 2. CDR3 length: 15 residues. CDR3 DNA sequence: TGCGCCAGCAGCTCCACAGGGGGCTCTGGAAACACCATATATTTT. Protein: CASSSTGGSGNTIYF. Full variable domain (remainder filled in from reference TRBV5-1 and TRBJ1-3): KAGVTQTPRYLIKTRGQQVTLSCSPISGHRSVSWYQQTPGQGLQFLFEYFSETQRNKGNFPGRFSGRQFSNSRSEMNVSTLELGDSALYLCASSSTGGSGNTIYFGEGSWLTVV.

This chain connects TRBV11-2 to TRBJ2-6, with a possible D match to TRBD1 (5 bases). The CDR3 has 15 residues. CDR1 and CDR2 from the germline V gene are SGHAT and FQNNGV. Trimming shortened V by 3 bases and J by 1 base, and 7 bases separated the two germline ends. CDR3 nucleotides: TGTGCCAGCAGCTTTAGGGGATCTGGGGCCAACGTCCTGACTTTC. Translation gives CASSFRGSGANVLTF.